The present T cell receptor (beta chain) was sequenced within a study of STAT5B mutations in CD4+ large granular lymphocyte leukemia. A few counts support this clone. Its target is unknown. The sample has other DNA sequences that encode this CDR3 too. Sequencing was at survey level. Sequencing used immunoSEQ multiplex PCR; TCRdb keeps in-frame clones, though not all of them. The sample holds 40,000 to 50,000 clones, 80% to 85% seen once. CDR3 size: 12 residues. V was pared by 4 bases and J by 4 bases, with 7 bases between. Germline V gene sequence: CDR1 SGHDN, CDR2 FVKESK. General study results and limits: Without HLA matching, higher CD4+ than CD8+ T-LGLL clonality could reflect small sample size. Compared with healthy controls (2/35), patient top clones favored TRBV06 (8/27). No patients shared main leukemic clonotypes, though about 24% appeared at low frequency elsewhere.

This chain links TRBV14 with TRBJ2-5; no clear D gene. The TCR comes from a human donor in good health. Sequencing was performed on CD4+ T cells from blood buffy coats. CDR3 protein: CASSRGLETQYF. The CDR3 region has the DNA TGTGCCAGCAGCCGAGGATTAGAGACCCAGTACTTC.